Described below is a single T cell receptor (beta chain) sequence and its context. The V end was cut by 1 base, the J end by 2 bases, with 6 bases between. The CDR3 sequence is 13 residues long. CDR1 is LGHDT and CDR2 is YNNKEL in the germline V gene (reference sequence). This sample stems from a study of control samples from healthy donors and cancer patients. Clones were read by immunoSEQ multiplex PCR, and TCRdb kept only the in-frame ones, dropping some. The sample contains 150,000 to 200,000 clones, about 94% of which appear only once. This TCR came from a woman between 40 and 55 years old in good health. The sequenced sample consisted of blood. J is TRBJ2-7 and V is TRBV3-1 (or the pseudogene TRBV3-2); unclear D gene. CDR3 bases: TGTGCCAGCAGCCAAGCGGGCGCCTACGAGCAGTACTTC. Protein product: CASSQAGAYEQYF.